This T cell receptor (beta chain) is from a study of early T cells in non-severe SARS-CoV-2 infection. Study-wide context: RNA in bulk from unsorted whole blood was sequenced, and chains were unpaired. Study-level findings and limits: Using VDJdb, the matching emphasized anti-spike CD8 responses while missing private and CD4 specificities.

This CDR3 region has 13 residues. Germline lookup yields CDR1 SGDLS and CDR2 YYNGEE. V lost 0 bases to trimming and J lost 8 bases, with 9 bases between them. This clonotype was seen ten or more times. Its antigen remains unknown. As part of library construction, unique molecular identifiers were attached to individual cDNA molecules. TCRdb independently ran MiXCR on the 5' RACE reads; one entry per CDR3 protein. The sample records about 43,000 distinct CDR3 sequences, roughly a tenth being singletons. The clonotype was recovered from an adult who was a healthcare worker with PCR-confirmed SARS-CoV-2 infection or an uninfected control (not recorded which). This chain uses TRBV9 with TRBJ2-1, with unresolved D. Material for sequencing was whole blood. The CDR3 region is CASSVGVRYEQFF. For the CDR3, the DNA is TGTGCCAGCAGCGTAGGTGTCCGTTATGAGCAGTTCTTC.